Shown below are 3 T cell receptor beta chains from a single sample sequenced in a study of T cells in Graves' hyperthyroidism and ophthalmopathy. Amplification yielded TCR beta CDR3 regions, with RNA transcripts as the source. Carried out on the TCR CDR3, a first-round RT-PCR used the HTBI primer set. MiXCR, run by TCRdb on the multiplex PCR reads, gives a single entry per CDR3 protein. The data contain 280,000 or so distinct CDR3 sequences, around a quarter of them singletons. Sequencing was carried out using blood. The receptors originated from a man aged 40-49 years with Graves' hyperthyroidism that later progressed to Graves' ophthalmopathy.

This clonotype was seen a handful of times. This chain joins TRBV2 and TRBJ1-1, with a tentative D call TRBD1 (5 bases). Trimming removed 6 bases at V and 6 bases at J, with 17 bases between. Looked up from germline, CDR1 is SNHLY and CDR2 is FYNNEI. This CDR3 has 14 amino acids. Here the CDR3 reads CASRTAAGQSEAFF. The CDR3 DNA is TGTGCCAGCAGGACAGCAGCAGGGCAATCTGAAGCTTTCTTT.

This clonotype has a count of ten or more. The chain employs TRBV19 and TRBJ1-5, with 7 bases fitting TRBD1. The CDR3 has 14 amino acids. Germline-derived CDR1 and CDR2 are LNHDA and SQIVND (reference sequence). Trimming took 2 bases from V and 7 from J; bases not matched to a gene: 5. This CDR3 reads CASSIMTGWQPQHF. DNA for the CDR3: TGTGCCAGTAGTATAATGACAGGGTGGCAGCCCCAGCATTTT.

J is TRBJ2-7 and V is TRBV10-3; D may correspond to TRBD1 or TRBD2 (5 bases each). Trimming took 10 bases from V and 5 from J, leaving 24 bases between them. The V gene's germline CDR1 is ENHRY and CDR2 SYGVKD. The CDR3 has 15 amino acids. CDR3 nucleotide sequence: TGTGCCACCGTACCTTGGCAGGGAGCCTTCGACGAGCAGTACTTC. Its translation is CATVPWQGAFDEQYF.